The TCR beta chain under discussion was sequenced for a study of post-analysis software for immune sequencing data. Study results and limitations: Samples made in the same batch grouped tightly together by F measure. Controls had lower frequencies than patients of about 5 TRBV segments, which included TRBV5-6, TRBV5-1 and TRBV20-1.

TCR beta cDNA libraries had unique molecular identifiers. In TCRdb, the PCR reads were re-called with MiXCR into one record per CDR3 protein. The table has about 770,000 distinct CDR3 sequences, roughly 46% seen once. After removal of 8 bases from V and 0 bases from J, the junction contained 9 bases not matched to a gene. Germline CDR1 is MNHEY and CDR2 is SMNVEV (reference sequence). The CDR3 loop spans 16 amino acids. This clonotype was detected only a few times. No antigen is known for it. Material: blood. The sequence was obtained from a girl aged 5-17 years with multiple sclerosis. The V call is TRBV27, the J call TRBJ2-5; 10 nucleotides align to TRBD1. This CDR3 reads CASGPDRGPYQETQYF. CDR3 sequence (DNA): TGTGCCAGCGGGCCCGACAGGGGGCCGTACCAAGAGACCCAGTACTTC.